Below, 5 T cell receptor beta chains from the same sample are listed, as sequenced in a study of blood T cell repertoires in COVID-19 (dated by TCRdb to about 2020). Preparation of the library involved the immunoSEQ multiplex PCR assay. The table was pulled from immuneACCESS by TCRdb, which kept in-frame rearrangements only. Such tables lose some clones; where checked, under half of the loss comes from unresolved V genes, and the rest has no known cause. The sample table records over 110,000 clones; around 83% of these occur just once. The top ten clones comprise roughly 10% of the sample. The source material was peripheral blood. These receptor sequences come from a man aged 60 to 75 with active or convalescent COVID-19.

This clone was detected only once. CDR3 loop: CASSLARPGLETQYF. As DNA, the CDR3 is TGTGCCAGCAGCTTGGCTCGGCCCGGGTTAGAGACCCAGTACTTC. V and J are TRBV5-5 and TRBJ2-5; D ambiguous. The CDR3 is 15 amino acids. V shed 0 bases and J shed 4 bases, with 13 bases lying between them. Germline V CDR1 and CDR2: SGHKS, YYEKEE (reference sequence).

The chain combines TRBV6-6 with TRBJ2-1; tentatively, D is TRBD1 (5 bases). The germline V gene encodes CDR1 MNHNY and CDR2 SVGAGI (reference sequence). The CDR3 loop spans 12 amino acids. V gave up 11 bases and J gave up 7 bases, with 15 bases separating them. The chain's CDR3 is CALSRAGNEQFF. The CDR3 bases are TGTGCCCTAAGTAGGGCAGGGAATGAGCAGTTCTTC.

The chain uses TRBV18 and TRBJ2-3; perhaps TRBD2 as D (5 bases). Germline CDR1 KGHSH, CDR2 LQKENI. V lost 5 bases to trimming and J lost 0 bases, with 15 bases between them. This CDR3 region has 16 residues. The CDR3 loop reads CASSSPVGVSTDTQYF. The CDR3 coding sequence is TGTGCCAGCTCATCCCCCGTCGGGGTGAGCACAGATACGCAGTATTTT.

The rearrangement links TRBV11-2 to TRBJ1-2; 7 bases are shared with TRBD1. CDR3 length equals 15 residues. Trimming at V came to 1 base and at J to 5 bases, leaving 7 bases not matched to a gene. In germline, CDR1 is SGHAT, CDR2 FQNNGV. CDR3 region: CASSLVPGGWYGYTF. CDR3 DNA: TGTGCCAGCAGCTTAGTACCAGGGGGATGGTATGGCTACACCTTC.

V is TRBV11-3 and J is TRBJ1-1; D gene unclear. V was shortened by 5 bases and J by 8 bases, with 15 bases between the two germline ends. From germline, CDR1 is SGHNT and CDR2 YENEEA. This CDR3 has 13 amino acids. Written as DNA, the CDR3 is TGTGCCAGCAGCGTTGCCACCGGCGGGGAAGCTTTCTTT. Protein: CASSVATGGEAFF.